This TCR beta chain appears in the sequencing data of a study of monozygotic twins with inflammatory bowel disease. Germline assignment: CDR1 SGHRS and CDR2 YFSETQ. The CDR3 contains 16 residues. Study findings and constraints: Similarity of repertoires did not differ between concordant and discordant twins, possibly from limited power.

With regard to this clonotype: Its antigen is not identified.

Eight separate reactions per sample served to make cDNA. Researchers used template switching to add UMIs featuring a 6-nucleotide sample barcode. TCRdb re-analyzed the 5' RACE reads; it lists each CDR3 protein once, without DNA. The sample is made up of some 300,000 distinct CDR3 sequences, and the top ten hold 5.6% of it. The sequenced material came from blood. The chain employs TRBV5-1 and TRBJ2-4; TCRdb's D call, TRBD2, is unchecked because there is no DNA. The receptor was derived from a human donor with ulcerative colitis or Crohn's disease, or a healthy co-twin of an affected twin (not recorded which). The CDR3 is CASSLAAGGTKNIQYF.